These T cell receptor beta chains were read from a single sample in a study of post-analysis software for immune sequencing data. MiXCR, applied by TCRdb to the PCR reads, yields one record per CDR3 protein. Here the sample spans 750,000 to 950,000 distinct CDR3 sequences, more than 45% being singletons. The sequenced sample was blood. The receptors were gathered from a girl aged 5-17 years with multiple sclerosis. Each CDR3 is given with its conserved first and last residue. A D gene is named only where the DNA matches it firmly. Where a row states a size, it is once, few, many or the class of an expanded clone; other rows omit it.

size,J,V,D,CDR3,DNA
-,TRBJ2-3,TRBV12-3/TRBV12-4,-,CASRPTRGQTEADTQYF,TGTGCCAGCAGACCTACGCGGGGACAGACGGAGGCAGATACGCAGTATTTT
-,TRBJ1-1,TRBV9,TRBD1,CASSVGQGRAEAFF,TGTGCCAGCAGCGTGGGACAGGGGAGGGCTGAAGCTTTCTTT
once,TRBJ1-6,TRBV21-1,-,CASDDRNSPLHF,TGTGCCAGCGACGACAGGAATTCACCCCTCCACTTT
few,TRBJ2-7,TRBV12-3/TRBV12-4,-,CASSFSRAVYSYEQYF,TGTGCCAGCAGTTTCTCCCGGGCGGTATACTCCTACGAGCAGTACTTC
-,TRBJ2-5,TRBV13,TRBD2,CASSLVTSGIKTQYF,TGTGCCAGCAGCTTAGTGACTAGCGGGATAAAGACCCAGTACTTC
few,TRBJ2-7,TRBV7-2,-,CASSRRGRGTGSYEQYF,TGTGCCAGCAGCCGTCGCGGCCGAGGAACGGGGTCCTACGAGCAGTACTTC
-,TRBJ2-1,TRBV27,-,CASSPRDSNSYNEQFF,TGTGCCAGCAGTCCTAGGGACTCCAACTCCTACAATGAGCAGTTCTTC
-,TRBJ1-4,TRBV29-1,-,CSVEGPTTNEKLFF,TGCAGCGTCGAAGGTCCAACAACTAATGAAAAACTGTTTTTT
-,TRBJ1-2,TRBV2,-,CASSWTANYGYTF,TGTGCCAGCAGCTGGACAGCCAACTATGGCTACACCTTC
-,TRBJ1-2,TRBV4-3,TRBD1,CASSQTRDRVYGYTF,TGCGCCAGCAGCCAGACGCGGGACAGGGTATATGGCTACACCTTC
few,TRBJ1-6,TRBV11-1,-,CASTPRGMDSPPHF,TGTGCCAGCACCCCGCGGGGTATGGATTCACCCCCCCACTTT
-,TRBJ2-3,TRBV7-9,TRBD2,CASSPTGGSDTQYF,TGTGCCAGCAGCCCAACGGGGGGGTCAGATACGCAGTATTTT
few,TRBJ2-3,TRBV7-2,-,CASSQGEYTDTQYF,TGTGCCAGCAGCCAAGGGGAGTACACAGATACGCAGTATTTT
-,TRBJ2-5,TRBV6-6,-,CASSSRPQETQYF,TGTGCCAGCAGTTCTCGGCCCCAAGAGACCCAGTACTTC
-,TRBJ2-4,TRBV7-3,TRBD2,CASSLGGEENIQYF,TGTGCCAGCAGCTTAGGGGGGGAGGAAAACATTCAGTACTTC
-,TRBJ2-3,TRBV12-3/TRBV12-4,TRBD2,CASSVGLAGGTDTQYF,TGTGCCAGCAGTGTTGGACTAGCGGGAGGCACAGATACGCAGTATTTT
-,TRBJ2-1,TRBV7-9,-,CASSPGLPLGEQFF,TGTGCCAGCAGCCCGGGGCTTCCGTTGGGGGAGCAGTTCTTC
-,TRBJ2-1,TRBV6-2/TRBV6-3,TRBD2,CASSFLAGEGAYNEQFF,TGTGCCAGCAGTTTCCTAGCGGGAGAGGGCGCCTACAATGAGCAGTTCTTC
-,TRBJ2-3,TRBV12-3/TRBV12-4,-,CASSSPPAQYF,TGTGCCAGCAGTTCCCCCCCGGCGCAGTATTTT
-,TRBJ1-2,TRBV10-3,-,CAISPGAEGYTF,TGTGCCATCAGTCCAGGGGCGGAAGGCTACACCTTC
-,TRBJ2-5,TRBV11-2,TRBD2,CASSLVPSGAETQYF,TGTGCCAGCAGCTTAGTTCCTAGCGGGGCGGAGACCCAGTACTTC
few,TRBJ2-1,TRBV29-1,TRBD1,CSVGWTGGNEQFF,TGCAGCGTAGGCTGGACAGGGGGTAATGAGCAGTTCTTC
-,TRBJ1-6,TRBV12-3/TRBV12-4,-,CASSPRRSGAPLHF,TGTGCCAGCAGTCCACGCAGGTCGGGAGCACCCCTCCACTTT
-,TRBJ2-3,TRBV27,TRBD2,CASSLYPLREDADTQYF,TGTGCCAGCAGTTTATACCCGCTGCGGGAGGATGCAGATACGCAGTATTTT
-,TRBJ2-1,TRBV20-1,-,CRAGRGDEQFF,TGCAGGGCTGGGCGGGGCGATGAGCAGTTCTTC
-,TRBJ2-1,TRBV7-3,-,CASSPPGGKNEQFF,TGTGCCAGCAGCCCTCCCGGCGGGAAAAATGAGCAGTTCTTC